This T cell receptor (beta chain) was sequenced during a study of STAT5B mutations in CD4+ large granular lymphocyte leukemia. Overall study findings and caveats: Data were not HLA-matched across samples.

The CDR3 contains 14 residues. Germline CDR1 is SGDLS and CDR2 is YYNGEE. V lost 3 bases and J lost 3, with 12 bases in between. Produced via immunoSEQ multiplex PCR; TCRdb's table is partial and in-frame only. In the table there are over 30,000 clones, 87% of which are singletons. This clone occurred once. Antigen: not known. Sequenced: CD4+ T cells from blood buffy coats. The chain employs TRBV9 and TRBJ1-2; D may be TRBD1 (6 bases). This TCR came from a human donor in good health. The CDR3, as DNA: TGTGCCAGCAGCGCCCTGGGGGCGGACTATGGCTACACCTTC. This gives the protein CASSALGADYGYTF.